This T cell receptor beta chain is drawn from a study of regulatory dendritic cells for organ transplantation. Germline loops: CDR1 SGHRS, CDR2 YFSETQ. Trimming removed 2 bases from V and 7 bases from J, with 13 bases in between. This CDR3 has 14 residues. Clones were sequenced by immunoSEQ multiplex PCR, and TCRdb holds only the in-frame ones, with some missing. The table has 21,000 or so clones, about 79% seen once; the top ten hold approximately 0.97%. This clone is a singleton in its sample. Its cognate antigen is unknown. Naive CD45RA+ and memory CD45RO+ CD4+ or CD8+ T cells were FACS-sorted. Broader study findings: Naive T cells showed high diversity, memory cells less, memory CD8+ least. Between individuals, the alloreactive memory CD8+ T cell pool differed considerably. Mature dendritic cells appeared to drive more memory CD8+ clonal expansion than regulatory ones.

The sample was memory CD4+ T cells from blood. Subset indicated: CD45RO+ memory T cells. The J gene is TRBJ2-1, the V gene TRBV5-1; the D is unclear. The sequence was obtained from a human donor in good health. CDR3 amino acids: CASSFRGGANEQFF. In DNA form, the CDR3 reads TGCGCCAGCAGCTTCCGCGGCGGAGCGAATGAGCAGTTCTTC.